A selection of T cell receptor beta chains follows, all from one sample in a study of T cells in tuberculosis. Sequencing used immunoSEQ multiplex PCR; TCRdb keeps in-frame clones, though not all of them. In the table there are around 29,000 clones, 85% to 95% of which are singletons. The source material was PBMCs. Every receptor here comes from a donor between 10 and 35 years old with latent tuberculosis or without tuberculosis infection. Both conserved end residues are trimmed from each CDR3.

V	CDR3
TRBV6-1	ASSGYRAAEAF
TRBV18	ASSPGTSGAYNEQF
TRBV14	ASSRGSTYEQY
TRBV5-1	ASSFGLADSETQY
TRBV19	ASSAGGIYNEQF
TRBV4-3	ASSLNKGAGWNTIY
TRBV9	ASSVEWGGGATDTQY
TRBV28	ASIAGYTDTQY
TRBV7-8	ASSSHGTGGFNGYT
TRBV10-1	ASENLTGRRETEAF
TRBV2	ASSEGGSSYEQY
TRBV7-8	ASSPIPGRETQY
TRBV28	ASSSGGTGYQPQH
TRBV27	ASRWTGGPGQPQH
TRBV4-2	ASSQEAPSTDTQY
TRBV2	ASRIQYHIQY
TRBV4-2	ASSQEPHTGIREDTQY
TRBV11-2	ASRRDREGQETQY
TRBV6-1	ASTRDSSTLYEQY
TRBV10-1	ASTAGFPYEQY
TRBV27	ASNRQGATEAF
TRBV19	ASSLTGGNQPQH
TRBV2	ASREDGASGSWGTDTQY
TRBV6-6	ASSSPGLGYEQY
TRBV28	ASSWVHRGSEQF
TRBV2	ASSMAREQY
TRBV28	ASNVGAGYT
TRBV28	ASRATGDGETQY
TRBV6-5	ASSPGGNYGYT